The entry below gives a single TCR beta chain sequence along with its context. Germline V gene lookup returns CDR1 LGHNA and CDR2 YSLEER. CDR3 length equals 15 residues. V lost 4 bases to trimming and J lost 3 bases; unmatched junction nucleotides: 4. The data are from a study of memory CD8 T cells in hepatitis C reinfection. Using immunoSEQ multiplex PCR, the repertoire was profiled, and TCRdb retains in-frame clones only, with some absent. The top ten clones hold roughly 1% of a sample with over 50,000 clones, roughly 89% of them seen once. Time point here: pre-reinfection, 55 to 20 weeks before reinfection detection. No in vitro expansion preceded TCR sequencing of the sorted cells.

The source of this sequence is a man aged 18 to 29 with hepatitis C virus infection. Sequencing was performed on naive CD8+ T cells sorted from blood. The chain recombines TRBV4-3 with TRBJ2-3, with 10 bases fitting TRBD1. The DNA of the CDR3 is TGCGCCAGCAGCCCCTCGGACAGGGGGACAGATACGCAGTATTTT. Its protein product is CASSPSDRGTDTQYF.